This TCR beta chain comes out of a study of Ad26.COV2.S vaccination and SARS-CoV-2 variants. Findings and limits, study-wide: Reportedly, after vaccination the spike-specific CD8+ and CD4+ T cell responses displayed substantial breadth.

V was clipped by 3 bases and J by 6 bases, with 6 bases between them. Per the germline V gene, CDR1 is SGHNT and CDR2 is YYREEE (reference sequence). This CDR3 is 12 amino acids long. This clone was recorded only once. Antigen specificity is unknown. Repertoires were generated with immunoSEQ multiplex PCR, while TCRdb's copy carries only in-frame clones and drops some. The table records a few hundred thousand clones, roughly 90% of them present only once. Regarding treatment: roughly 20 received Ad26.COV2.S at low or high dose, single or two shots; about 5 received placebo; per-sample allocation not given. Samples came from day 63 after the first vaccine or placebo injection. An adult aged 18-55 years in Boston served as the donor.

The rearrangement joins TRBV5-4 to TRBJ2-2; the D is unclear. The receptor comes from a person between 18 and 65 years old who received the Ad26.COV2.S COVID-19 vaccine or a placebo. Sequencing was performed on peripheral blood, taken in a trial of Ad26.COV2.S vaccine versus placebo. CDR3 sequence reads: CASSSQPGELFF. In nucleotides, the CDR3 is TGTGCCAGCAGCTCGCAGCCCGGGGAGCTGTTTTTT.